This entry lists 10 T cell receptor beta chains sequenced from one sample in a study of control samples from healthy donors and cancer patients. Data came from immunoSEQ multiplex PCR; TCRdb stores just in-frame clones and leaves some out. The sample contains 100,000 to 150,000 clones, around 92% of which appear only once. Sequenced material: PBMCs. These receptors all come from a man of 80 years or more with head and neck cancer.

The chain employs TRBV21-1 and TRBJ2-7; the table's D call, TRBD1, has no DNA check behind it. TRBV21-1 counts as a pseudogene. The CDR3 consists of 16 residues. CDR3 coding DNA: TGTGCCAGCAGCAGCCTATCGGGACAGGCCACCTACGAGCAGTACTTC. Its protein is CASSSLSGQATYEQYF.

The V gene is TRBV18, the J gene TRBJ2-1, with D possibly TRBD1 on 6 matching bases. V was trimmed by 3 bases and J by 7 bases, leaving 16 bases between them. This CDR3 is built from 15 residues. CDR1 KGHSH and CDR2 LQKENI come from the germline V gene. The CDR3 loop is CASSPRDTGHNEQFF. CDR3 coding DNA: TGTGCCAGCTCACCCCGGGACACGGGCCATAATGAGCAGTTCTTC.

This chain connects TRBV6-4 to TRBJ2-2; possibly TRBD1 for D (6 bases). Trimming shortened V by 0 bases and J by 8 bases, and 10 bases separated the two germline ends. Germline-derived CDR1 and CDR2 are MRHNA and SNTAGT. This CDR3 region has 14 residues. Here the CDR3 DNA reads TGTGCCAGCAGTGACTCGAGGGGGTTTGGGGAGCTGTTTTTT. Encoded protein: CASSDSRGFGELFF.

The gene calls are TRBV2 and TRBJ2-4; 7 bases align to TRBD2. Looked up from germline, CDR1 is SNHLY and CDR2 is FYNNEI. The CDR3 runs 15 residues. Germline trimming cut 1 base from V and 7 bases from J; bases unmatched to any gene: 7. In nucleotides, the CDR3 is TGTGCCAGCAGTGAAGGGCTAGCGGAGGCTAACATTCAGTACTTC. Translation: CASSEGLAEANIQYF.

V and J are TRBV7-6 and TRBJ2-5, with D possibly matching TRBD1 (5 bases). V was cut by 5 bases and J by 4 bases, with 11 bases left in between. This CDR3 spans 13 amino acids. The germline V gene has CDR1 SGHVS and CDR2 FNYEAQ. The CDR3 protein is CASSPGFRETQYF. As DNA, the CDR3 is TGTGCCAGCAGCCCAGGGTTTCGAGAGACCCAGTACTTC.

This chain links TRBV7-9 with TRBJ2-7; TRBD2 matches 8 bases. Losses at the gene ends were 4 bases for V and 5 bases for J; bases not matched to a gene: 7. The CDR3 is 14 residues long. Germline-derived CDR1 and CDR2 are SEHNR and FQNEAQ (reference sequence). DNA for the CDR3: TGTGCCAGCAGCTCGCAACGGCGGGGGGACGAGCAGTACTTC. It encodes CASSSQRRGDEQYF.

The chain carries TRBV30 and TRBJ1-3; D remains ambiguous. Germline V CDR1 and CDR2: GTSNPN, SVGIG (reference sequence). There are 14 residues in the CDR3. V lost 1 base and J 0 bases, leaving 7 bases between the germline ends. DNA of the CDR3: TGTGCCTGGAGTGGGAAGGACTCTGGAAACACCATATATTTT. This gives the protein CAWSGKDSGNTIYF.

The genes are TRBV6-5 and TRBJ2-2; TRBD1 might be the D (5 bases). Trimming shortened V by 2 bases and J by 8 bases, and 15 bases separated the two germline ends. There are 15 residues in the CDR3. The germline V gene encodes CDR1 MNHEY and CDR2 SVGAGI. The CDR3 sequence is CASSYQDSRIGELFF. CDR3 coding DNA: TGTGCCAGCAGTTACCAAGACAGTCGTATTGGGGAGCTGTTTTTT.

CDR3 region: CASSSSGTGYTF. CDR3 bases: TGTGCCAGCAGCTCATCAGGGACCGGCTACACCTTC. V usage is TRBV7-2 and J usage is TRBJ1-2; D is perhaps TRBD1 (5 bases). CDR3 length: 12 residues. Germline-derived CDR1 and CDR2 are SGHTA and FQGNSA. Between the trimmed V and J ends, which lost 4 bases and 8 bases, there was a span of 11 bases.

The CDR3 sequence: CSVVGSGANVLTF. The CDR3, as DNA: TGCAGCGTTGTCGGGTCTGGGGCCAACGTCCTGACTTTC. V and J are TRBV29-1 and TRBJ2-6; no clear D gene. Germline V gene data show CDR1 as SQVTM and CDR2 as ANQGSEA. The length of the CDR3 is 13 residues. V gave up 4 bases and J gave up 1 base, with 5 bases separating them. Filled out from reference TRBV29-1 and TRBJ2-6, the complete variable domain reads SAVISQKPSRDICQRGTSLTIQCQVDSQVTMMFWYRQQPGQSLTLIATANQGSEATYESGFVIDKFPISRPNLTFSTLTVSNMSPEDSSIYLCSVVGSGANVLTFGAGSRLTVL.